Listed below are T cell receptor beta chains from one sample, sequenced in a study of beta chain features in type 1 diabetes. The data were produced by immunoSEQ multiplex PCR, yet TCRdb's version contains in-frame clones alone and is incomplete. Counted here are hundreds of thousands of clones, over 11% occurring once; the ten biggest clones make up 0.035% to 0.04%. The sequenced material came from naive CD4+ T cells from blood. All receptors derive from a man aged 18-30 years with type 1 diabetes. The CDR3 runs from the conserved cysteine through the conserved F or W. D genes are given only for firm matches.

TRBV30 - CAWSVVRLHLDHEQYF
TRBV6-6 - CASSYPTLHEQYF
TRBV7-2 - CASSFQRRGGELFF
TRBV18 - CASSPWGLDNEQFF
TRBV9 - CASSRFWGPLHF
TRBV5-4 - CASSLRLNTGELFF
TRBV19 - CASSILGEYDNEQFF
TRBV5-6 - CASSFFSLEKTQYF
TRBV30 TRBD1 CACIQGLPLRGELFF
TRBV14 TRBD1 CASSQLDRGNIQYF
TRBV6-5 TRBD2 CASSSGLAGSYNEQFF
TRBV18 TRBD1 CASSPRTGNVETQYF
TRBV30 TRBD2 CAWRPLAGSRETQYF
TRBV7-9 - CASSLNSEAGGYTF
TRBV5-1 TRBD2 CASSSGGPYNEQFF
TRBV4-1 TRBD1 CASSQDRGTVNNEQFF
TRBV30 TRBD1 CAWRVTGGQAFF
TRBV6-1 TRBD2 CASSERGVAINEQFF
TRBV5-1 TRBD2 CASSLEAAGVDEQFF
TRBV7-2 TRBD1 CASSPGTGYGYTF
TRBV5-4 - CASSLALGNNYGYTF
TRBV30 - CAWSVGRLSGLHF
TRBV27 TRBD1 CASSLGAGGSSYEQYF
TRBV13 TRBD2 CASSSPSGLAGAGEQYF
TRBV21-1 - CASTTWRSYVSTDTQYF
TRBV5-4 - CASSPDPVAPYEQYF
TRBV19 - CASSIEGPGPYNEQFF
TRBV7-9 - CASRRLEVLNTEAFF
TRBV7-9 TRBD2 CASSREGGYHEQYF
TRBV4-2 - CASSQVPPGDYGYTF
TRBV11-2 - CASSLRGLDTQYF
TRBV5-6 TRBD2 CASSLSLLAGGIGTDTQYF
TRBV9 TRBD1 CASSVAGTGGQETQYF
TRBV20-1 - CSAGVQPQHF
TRBV6-6 - CASSYNSFGEKLFF
TRBV30 TRBD2 CAWETSGSRFF
TRBV7-2 - CASSSDRQETQYF
TRBV6-6 - CASRTQGERLPQHF
TRBV5-1 TRBD1 CASSQGTGSYEQYF
TRBV7-8 - CASILRGSWAKDTQYF
TRBV19 - CASSRGPETQYF
TRBV29-1 - CSGTQIPAGEQYF
TRBV28 - CASSLRETQYF
TRBV27 - CASSRQRAGRWVYGYTF
TRBV7-9 - CASSLAPNEQFF
TRBV19 TRBD1 CASSPLTGRVYTGELFF
TRBV2 - CASSRRSSPGDGYTF
TRBV6-1 - CASSEAADTQYF
TRBV6-6 TRBD1 CASSPQGPNTGELFF
TRBV6-1 - CASSLLLDTEAFF